Listed below are T cell receptor beta chains from one sample, sequenced in a study of shared clonotypes between healthy human individuals. Measured with immunoSEQ multiplex PCR; TCRdb has only the in-frame clones, and not every one. This sample yields over 2 million clones, of which roughly 96% are seen a single time; 0.1% to 0.15% belongs to the top ten. Sequences were obtained from naive CD4+ T cells sorted from blood. All receptors come from a man younger than 35 in good health. The CDR3 runs from the conserved cysteine through the conserved F or W. The D gene is left open where the match is weak.

D gene: TRBD2
V gene: TRBV10-2
J gene: TRBJ2-3
CDR3 protein: CASSGWLTSGGTDTQYF

D gene: TRBD2
V gene: TRBV2
J gene: TRBJ2-7
CDR3 protein: CASKGTSPSYEQYF

D gene: NA
V gene: TRBV4-1
J gene: TRBJ2-7
CDR3 protein: CASSTTPPGSGYYEQYF

D gene: NA
V gene: TRBV19
J gene: TRBJ1-2
CDR3 protein: CASRNIYGYTF

D gene: NA
V gene: TRBV11-3
J gene: TRBJ2-1
CDR3 protein: CASSLGQISYNEQFF

D gene: NA
V gene: TRBV11-2
J gene: TRBJ2-1
CDR3 protein: CASSLEWASNEQFF

D gene: NA
V gene: TRBV6-5
J gene: TRBJ1-3
CDR3 protein: CASSYSEQLSGNTIYF

D gene: NA
V gene: TRBV28
J gene: TRBJ2-1
CDR3 protein: CASSIQNEQFF

D gene: NA
V gene: TRBV5-1
J gene: TRBJ2-5
CDR3 protein: CASSLNTQRGVETQYF

D gene: NA
V gene: TRBV18
J gene: TRBJ1-1
CDR3 protein: CASSPTPGTEAFF

D gene: NA
V gene: TRBV28
J gene: TRBJ2-2
CDR3 protein: CASKKSTGELFF